This TCR beta chain is drawn from a study of cytomegalovirus exposure and HLA in healthy donors. Study-wide context: Around 89 million unique TCRs from HLA-typed donors made up an early data release. The study, taken as a whole, reports: Later analysis associated a missense DCLRE1C variant with TCR beta V- and J-gene trimming. Some TCR beta chains (approximately 180 of them) were listed as cytomegalovirus-associated. Association with HLA alleles at 0.05 false discovery rate was found for approximately 18,000 TCR beta sequences in a later analysis.

In regard to this clone: Its antigen is not known.

V shed 2 bases, J shed 5 bases, and the junction held 8 bases outside the gene matches. CDR3 length equals 15 residues. CDR1 and CDR2 from the germline V gene are SGHDN and FVKESK. The PCR made use of 60 Vbeta and 13 Jbeta primers. The repertoire was sequenced with immunoSEQ multiplex PCR; TCRdb's copy has only in-frame clones and lacks some. This table holds roughly 77,000 clones. The sequenced material came from PBMCs. This chain connects TRBV14 to TRBJ2-5, with TRBD2 identical over 7 bases. This sequence was found in a female donor in good health and CMV-seropositive. The CDR3 loop reads CASSQKRGSMETQYF. The CDR3 DNA sequence: TGTGCCAGCAGCCAAAAGCGGGGTAGTATGGAGACCCAGTACTTC. Combining the CDR3 with reference TRBV14 and TRBJ2-5 gives the whole variable domain EAGVTQFPSHSVIEKGQTVTLRCDPISGHDNLYWYRRVMGKEIKFLLHFVKESKQDESGMPNNRFLAERTGGTYSTLKVQPAELEDSGVYFCASSQKRGSMETQYFGPGTRLLVL.